The text below deals with one T cell receptor (beta chain). The assay was immunoSEQ multiplex PCR, and TCRdb's table has in-frame clones only and misses some. The sample contains 310,000 or so clones, around 88% of which appear only once. These data are taken from a study of blood T cell repertoires in COVID-19. The CDR3 loop spans 16 amino acids. The ends were cut back, 0 bases at V and 0 bases at J, with 10 bases in the middle. Germline V gene lookup returns CDR1 SGHRS and CDR2 YFSETQ. This chain uses TRBV5-1 with TRBJ1-3; possibly TRBD1 for D (6 bases). The sequencing sample was made of PBMCs or T cells enriched from blood (not recorded which). The TCR sequence derives from a woman between 40 and 55 years old who had recovered from COVID-19. CDR3 in DNA: TGCGCCAGCAGCTTGGTTTCAGGGGCCTCTGGAAACACCATATATTTT. Amino acid sequence: CASSLVSGASGNTIYF.